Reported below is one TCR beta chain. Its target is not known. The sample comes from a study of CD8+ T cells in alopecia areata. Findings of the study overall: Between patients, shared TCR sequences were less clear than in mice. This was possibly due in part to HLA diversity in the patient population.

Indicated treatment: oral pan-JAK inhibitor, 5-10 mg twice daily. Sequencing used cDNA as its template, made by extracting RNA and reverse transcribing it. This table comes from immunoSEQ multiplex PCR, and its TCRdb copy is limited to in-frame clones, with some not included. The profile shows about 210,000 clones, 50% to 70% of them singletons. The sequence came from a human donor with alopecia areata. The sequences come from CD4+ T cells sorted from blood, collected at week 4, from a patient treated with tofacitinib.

This CDR3 is CSVARGLGGELFF. The CDR3 coding sequence is TGCAGCGTTGCCAGGGGACTGGGCGGGGAGCTGTTTTTT. The chain couples TRBV29-1 to TRBJ2-2, with D perhaps matching TRBD1 or TRBD2 (6 bases each). From germline, CDR1 is SQVTM and CDR2 ANQGSEA. Trimming shortened V by 4 bases and J by 7 bases, and 13 bases separated the two germline ends. This CDR3 region has 13 residues.